The clone carrying this TCR beta chain was counted between two and nine times. Its antigen is unknown. Adult allogeneic hematopoietic cell transplant recipients with steroid-refractory graft-versus-host disease were prospectively enrolled for research autopsy. The data are from a study of tissue T cells after allogeneic stem cell transplantation. Study-wide results and caveats: Tissue-detected TCR repertoire was only partly captured by blood and spleen T cells. Within patients, tissue anatomy strongly shaped TCR repertoire composition.

V lost 5 bases to trimming and J lost 2 bases, with 3 bases between them. Germline CDR1 and CDR2: SEHNR and FQNEAQ (reference sequence). CDR3 size: 11 residues. The method was immunoSEQ multiplex PCR; TCRdb's version includes in-frame clones alone and lacks a portion of them. The sample has roughly 3,100 clones, under 75% seen once; the top ten hold approximately 14%. The clonotype was recovered from a male patient over 55 with steroid-refractory graft-versus-host disease after an allogeneic stem cell transplant. Some T cells could come from the graft donor. The J gene is TRBJ2-5, the V gene TRBV7-9; D gene unclear. The sequences come from descending colon tissue, collected at autopsy. CDR3 residues: CASSVQETQYF. The CDR3, as DNA: TGTGCCAGCAGCGTACAAGAGACCCAGTACTTC.